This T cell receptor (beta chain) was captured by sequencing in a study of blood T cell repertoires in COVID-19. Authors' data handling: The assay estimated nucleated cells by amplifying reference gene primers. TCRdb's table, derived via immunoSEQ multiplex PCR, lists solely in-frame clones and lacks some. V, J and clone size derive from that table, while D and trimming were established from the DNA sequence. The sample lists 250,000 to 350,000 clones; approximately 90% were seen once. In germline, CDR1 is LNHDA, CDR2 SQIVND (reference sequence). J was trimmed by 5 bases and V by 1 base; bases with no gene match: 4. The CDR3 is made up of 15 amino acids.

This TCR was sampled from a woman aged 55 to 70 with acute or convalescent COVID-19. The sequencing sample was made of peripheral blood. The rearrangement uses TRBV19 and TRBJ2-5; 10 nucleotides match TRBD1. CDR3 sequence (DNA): TGTGCCAGTAGTATAGGACAGGGGGCTTTGGAGACCCAGTACTTC. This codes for CASSIGQGALETQYF.